Below, 30 T cell receptor beta chains from the same sample are listed, as sequenced in a study of cytomegalovirus exposure and HLA in healthy donors. Both 60 Vbeta primers and 13 Jbeta primers went into the PCR. Generated by immunoSEQ multiplex PCR, the TCRdb table keeps only in-frame clones and is missing some. The sample holds about 100,000 clones, around 60% seen once. The material sequenced was PBMCs. The receptor source for this set is a human donor in good health.

The chain carries TRBV7-8 and TRBJ2-3; 13 bases map to TRBD2. J lost 2 bases, V lost 5 bases, and 4 bases had no gene match. The CDR3 totals 16 residues. CDR1 is SGHVS and CDR2 is FQNEAQ in the germline V gene. Written as DNA, the CDR3 is TGTGCCAGCAGCCTGGGACTAGCGGGACCCACAGATACGCAGTATTTT. The encoded protein is CASSLGLAGPTDTQYF.

This clone was counted only a few times. The genes are TRBV7-9 and TRBJ2-5; 8 bases agree with TRBD2. Germline CDR1 SEHNR, CDR2 FQNEAQ (reference sequence). CDR3 length: 18 residues. The ends lost 6 bases at V and 0 bases at J; junction bases unmatched: 15. The CDR3 nucleotides read TGTGCCAGCAGTTTCCCGGGGCTAGCGGGCAAGTACCAAGAGACCCAGTACTTC. This translates into CASSFPGLAGKYQETQYF.

This clone showed up just a few times. The chain uses TRBV27 and TRBJ1-2; D gene uncertain. V was pared by 3 bases and J by 5 bases, with 10 bases between. CDR1 is MNHEY and CDR2 is SMNVEV in the germline V gene (reference sequence). The CDR3 is 13 amino acids. CDR3 nucleotide sequence: TGTGCCAGCAGTTTTGGAACGGAGTATGGCTACACCTTC. It yields the protein CASSFGTEYGYTF.

The chain carries TRBV13 and TRBJ2-7; 8 bases agree with TRBD1. J gave up 6 bases and V 3 bases, and 7 bases lay outside the gene matches. The CDR3 has 14 residues. CDR1 is PRHDT and CDR2 is FYEKMQ in the germline V gene (reference sequence). CDR3 sequence reads: CASSLRTGPAEQYF. The CDR3 DNA sequence: TGTGCCAGCAGCTTGCGGACAGGGCCCGCCGAGCAGTACTTC.

The chain combines TRBV27 with TRBJ1-5; D ambiguous. The V end lost 2 bases, the J end lost 0 bases, and 8 bases lay between the germline ends. Germline-derived CDR1 and CDR2 are MNHEY and SMNVEV (reference sequence). The CDR3 runs 15 residues. CDR3 sequence: CASSLRAYSNQPQHF. CDR3 nucleotides: TGTGCCAGCAGTTTACGAGCCTATAGCAATCAGCCCCAGCATTTT.

This chain joins TRBV29-1 and TRBJ1-3; tentative D call: TRBD1 (5 bases). V shed 5 bases and J shed 1 base, with 15 bases lying between them. The CDR3 covers 15 residues. Germline V lookup: CDR1 SQVTM, CDR2 ANQGSEA. Here the CDR3 reads CSVSDISRSGNTIYF. CDR3 DNA: TGCAGCGTTTCGGACATCTCAAGATCTGGAAACACCATATATTTT.

The V call is TRBV29-1, the J call TRBJ2-3, with no clear D. CDR3 length equals 14 residues. Trimming removed 5 bases from V and 2 bases from J, with 14 bases in between. Germline values: CDR1 SQVTM, CDR2 ANQGSEA. CDR3 amino acids: CSVSLLRLTDTQYF. Written as DNA, the CDR3 is TGCAGCGTTTCACTTTTACGTCTCACAGATACGCAGTATTTT.

This clone has just one count. The chain has TRBV5-1 and TRBJ1-2; 7 bases agree with TRBD1. The CDR3 totals 14 residues. CDR1 is SGHRS, CDR2 YFSETQ, per germline. J was trimmed by 7 bases and V by 1 base; bases with no gene match: 7. The chain's CDR3 is CASSLLRQGGGYTF. The CDR3 nucleotides are TGCGCCAGCAGCTTGCTCAGACAGGGAGGTGGCTACACCTTC.

The rearrangement links TRBV15 to TRBJ2-2, with 9 positions matching TRBD2. Unmatched junction bases numbered 4, after V lost 0 bases and J lost 2 bases. Germline loops: CDR1 LNHNV, CDR2 YYDKDF (reference sequence). CDR3 size: 17 residues. CDR3 amino acids: CATSREWTSVNTGELFF. The CDR3 DNA follows: TGTGCCACCAGCAGAGAATGGACTAGCGTTAACACCGGGGAGCTGTTTTTT.

This clone occurred a few times. This chain joins TRBV7-3 and TRBJ2-1; 9 nucleotides line up with TRBD1. The CDR3 runs 12 residues. Germline CDR1 reads SGHTA; CDR2 reads FQGTGA. Trimming cost V 5 bases and J 13 bases; bases outside gene matches: 6. Here the CDR3 reads CASSPGQGIQFF. DNA of the CDR3: TGTGCCAGCAGCCCCGGACAGGGGATACAGTTCTTC. The whole variable domain, remainder taken from reference TRBV7-3 and TRBJ2-1, is GAGVSQTPSNKVTEKGKYVELRCDPISGHTALYWYRQSLGQGPEFLIYFQGTGAADDSGLPNDRFFAVRPEGSVSTLKIQRTERGDSAVYLCASSPGQGIQFFGPGTRLTVL.

This clone showed up just once. V is TRBV19 and J is TRBJ2-7, with 7 nucleotides matching TRBD1. V shed 9 bases, J shed 4 bases, and the junction held 9 bases outside the gene matches. Per germline, CDR1 LNHDA and CDR2 SQIVND (reference sequence). The CDR3 has 13 residues. The DNA for the CDR3 is TGTGCCAGCTACCGGGACAGAGGGTACGAGCAGTACTTC. This encodes CASYRDRGYEQYF.

The CDR3 bases are TGCGCCAGCAGCCAAGCCCCGGGGGGAGCCAAAAACATTCAGTACTTC. Protein sequence: CASSQAPGGAKNIQYF. The chain uses TRBV4-1 and TRBJ2-4; 7 bases map to TRBD2. The CDR3 covers 16 residues. With V trimmed by 1 base and J by 0 bases, 3 bases remained unmatched. Germline lookup yields CDR1 MGHRA and CDR2 YSYEKL.

J is TRBJ1-5 and V is TRBV6-6, with D possibly matching TRBD1 (6 bases). Germline values: CDR1 MNHNY, CDR2 SVGAGI (reference sequence). V was clipped by 4 bases and J by 7 bases, with 8 bases between them. The CDR3 has 12 amino acids. This CDR3 is CASSFGGQPQHF. CDR3 DNA sequence: TGTGCCAGCAGTTTTGGGGGCCAGCCCCAGCATTTT.

This rearrangement joins TRBV16 to TRBJ1-2; 7 bases fit TRBD1. The CDR3 runs to 17 residues. The germline gives CDR1 KGHSY, CDR2 FQNENV. V shed 2 bases, J shed 5 bases, and the junction held 14 bases outside the gene matches. The CDR3 bases are TGTGCCAGCAGCCAACCGACAGGGTCCGGGTCGTGGTATGGCTACACCTTC. It specifies CASSQPTGSGSWYGYTF.

V gene TRBV6-5 combines with J gene TRBJ1-5; no firm D call. The V and J ends lost 2 bases and 3 bases respectively, with 11 bases between them. Germline CDR1 MNHEY, CDR2 SVGAGI. This CDR3 comprises 15 residues. CDR3 in amino acids: CASSYGGIDNQPQHF. CDR3 DNA: TGTGCCAGCAGTTACGGAGGGATAGACAATCAGCCCCAGCATTTT.

The chain couples TRBV28 to TRBJ1-2; D gene uncertain. CDR3 size: 15 residues. V gave up 3 bases and J gave up 5 bases, with 16 bases separating them. Germline V gives CDR1 MDHEN, CDR2 SYDVKM. CDR3 loop: CASSFGSRGVYGYTF. The CDR3 coding sequence is TGTGCCAGCAGTTTTGGGTCTAGAGGCGTTTATGGCTACACCTTC.

This clone showed up just a few times. V and J are TRBV10-3 and TRBJ1-1; the D is unclear. Germline lookup yields CDR1 ENHRY and CDR2 SYGVKD. This CDR3 has 18 amino acids. The V end was cut by 3 bases, the J end by 4 bases, with 24 bases between. The CDR3 region has the DNA TGTGCCATCAGTGACTCTCGAGGAGGTGCTCTGGGGTCCACTGAAGCTTTCTTT. It codes for CAISDSRGGALGSTEAFF.

The genes are TRBV14 and TRBJ1-2; 9 bases line up with TRBD1. Losses at the gene ends were 2 bases for V and 7 bases for J; bases not matched to a gene: 11. Germline CDR1 and CDR2: SGHDN and FVKESK. This CDR3 spans 16 amino acids. This CDR3 reads CASSQWGPGQGVGYTF. CDR3 coding DNA: TGTGCCAGCAGCCAATGGGGACCGGGACAGGGAGTTGGCTACACCTTC.

The chain combines TRBV4-1 with TRBJ2-7; 8 bases are shared with TRBD1. V shed 2 bases, J shed 3 bases, and the junction held 3 bases outside the gene matches. The CDR3 is 14 residues long. CDR1 MGHRA and CDR2 YSYEKL come from the germline V gene. CDR3 region: CASSQTTGGYEQYF. The DNA of the CDR3 is TGCGCCAGCAGCCAAACCACAGGGGGCTACGAGCAGTACTTC.

This clone was recorded only once. This chain connects TRBV4-1 to TRBJ1-2; no reliable D call. V lost 0 bases and J lost 1, with 12 bases in between. The CDR3 sequence is 16 residues long. CDR1 MGHRA and CDR2 YSYEKL come from the germline V gene. CDR3 DNA sequence: TGCGCCAGCAGCCAAGAAGTAGTGATGAATAACTATGGCTACACCTTC. It codes for CASSQEVVMNNYGYTF.

The chain joins TRBV19 to TRBJ2-3, with 11 bases that match TRBD2. CDR3 length: 18 residues. Germline values: CDR1 LNHDA, CDR2 SQIVND (reference sequence). Trimming at V came to 5 bases and at J to 1 base, leaving 11 bases not matched to a gene. Written as DNA, the CDR3 is TGTGCCAGTAGTCCCTCCCGACTAGCGGGGACGGGCACAGATACGCAGTATTTT. Translating gives CASSPSRLAGTGTDTQYF.

The V gene is TRBV6-5, the J gene TRBJ2-7; possible D gene TRBD1, 5 bases. The germline V and J ends were trimmed by 2 bases and 6 bases, with 8 bases remaining between them. This CDR3 spans 12 amino acids. Germline V gene data show CDR1 as MNHEY and CDR2 as SVGAGI. The CDR3 reads CASSYPGIEQYF. The DNA for the CDR3 is TGTGCCAGCAGTTACCCAGGGATCGAGCAGTACTTC.

CDR3 sequence reads: CSVEGGNSQGLQETQYF. CDR3 DNA sequence: TGCAGCGTTGAAGGGGGCAATAGTCAGGGTTTGCAAGAGACCCAGTACTTC. The chain combines TRBV29-1 with TRBJ2-5, with D possibly being TRBD1 (5 bases). This CDR3 is 17 amino acids long. Between the trimmed V and J ends, which lost 1 base and 2 bases, there was a span of 20 bases. The V gene's germline CDR1 is SQVTM and CDR2 ANQGSEA.

This clone has more than one count but fewer than ten. This chain uses TRBV19 with TRBJ1-2; 7 bases map to TRBD1. Germline values: CDR1 LNHDA, CDR2 SQIVND (reference sequence). The CDR3 loop spans 14 amino acids. V lost 5 bases and J lost 10; bases outside the gene matches: 13. The CDR3 DNA is TGTGCCAGTAGTCTCCGAGGGACAGCCTTCTTCTACACCTTC. Its protein product is CASSLRGTAFFYTF.

The chain is built from TRBV7-9 and TRBJ2-1; TRBD2 matches at 9 bases. CDR3 length: 14 amino acids. The V gene's germline CDR1 is SEHNR and CDR2 FQNEAQ (reference sequence). V dropped 2 bases and J dropped 4; count of bases not matched to a gene: 0. The CDR3 reads CASSLTSGYNEQFF. CDR3 nucleotide sequence: TGTGCCAGCAGCTTAACTAGCGGGTACAATGAGCAGTTCTTC.

The chain carries TRBV19 and TRBJ2-1, with D possibly TRBD2 on 5 matching bases. V shed 1 base and J shed 0 bases, with 13 bases lying between them. This CDR3 spans 17 amino acids. Germline-derived CDR1 and CDR2 are LNHDA and SQIVND (reference sequence). The CDR3 DNA is TGTGCCAGTAGTATAGGCAGCGGTACGAGCTCCTACAATGAGCAGTTCTTC. As protein: CASSIGSGTSSYNEQFF.

V and J are TRBV18 and TRBJ1-2; tentatively, D is TRBD1 (5 bases). Trimming pared 1 base from V and 2 bases from J, leaving 8 bases between. The CDR3 extends over 14 amino acids. CDR1 is KGHSH and CDR2 is LQKENI in the germline V gene. The DNA for the CDR3 is TGTGCCAGCTCACCACAGCACAGGAACTATGGCTACACCTTC. It translates to CASSPQHRNYGYTF.

The chain couples TRBV30 to TRBJ2-7; D is possibly TRBD2 (5 bases). The V end lost 3 bases, the J end lost 4 bases, and 13 bases lay between the germline ends. There are 13 residues in the CDR3. Germline CDR1 is GTSNPN and CDR2 is SVGIG (reference sequence). The DNA for the CDR3 is TGTGCCTGGAGAATTGAGGGAGAGTACGAGCAGTACTTC. Residues: CAWRIEGEYEQYF.

The chain carries TRBV6-1 and TRBJ1-5, with D unclear. Germline values: CDR1 MNHNS, CDR2 SASEGT. Between the trimmed V and J ends, which lost 3 bases and 0 bases, there was a span of 6 bases. CDR3 length: 14 amino acids. The CDR3 loop is CASSDYSSNQPQHF. The DNA for the CDR3 is TGTGCCAGCAGTGATTACAGTAGCAATCAGCCCCAGCATTTT.

This CDR3 is CASSIGGPQPQHF. As DNA, the CDR3 is TGTGCCAGTAGTATTGGAGGGCCCCAGCCCCAGCATTTT. The V and J genes are TRBV19 and TRBJ1-5; no definite D call. Germline V lookup: CDR1 LNHDA, CDR2 SQIVND (reference sequence). The length of the CDR3 is 13 residues. V lost 3 bases and J 7 bases, leaving 10 bases between the germline ends.